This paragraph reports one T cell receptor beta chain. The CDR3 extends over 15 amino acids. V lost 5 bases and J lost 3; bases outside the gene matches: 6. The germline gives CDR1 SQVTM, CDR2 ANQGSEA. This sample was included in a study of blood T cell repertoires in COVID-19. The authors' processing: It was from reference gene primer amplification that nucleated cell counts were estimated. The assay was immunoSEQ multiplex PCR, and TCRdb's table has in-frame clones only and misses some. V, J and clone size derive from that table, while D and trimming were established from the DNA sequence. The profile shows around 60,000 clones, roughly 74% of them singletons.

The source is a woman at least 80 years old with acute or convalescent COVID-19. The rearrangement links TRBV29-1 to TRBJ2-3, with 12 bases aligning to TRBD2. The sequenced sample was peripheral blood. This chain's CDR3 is CSVHLAGGDTDTQYF. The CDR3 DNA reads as TGCAGCGTTCACCTAGCGGGAGGGGATACAGATACGCAGTATTTT.